This is a list of T cell receptor beta chains from one sample in a study of CD4+ T cells in melanoma. The protocol was immunoSEQ multiplex PCR, while the TCRdb copy is restricted to in-frame clones and leaves out a portion. The sample shows fewer than 4,500 clones, around 68% of them seen only once. The sample comprised cells from a culture (not recorded whether cultured in vitro). These receptors were taken from a human donor with melanoma. CDR3s include the opening cysteine and the closing phenylalanine or tryptophan. The D gene is left open where the match is weak. Rows give clone size only sometimes, using once, few, many, or a class for an expanded clone.

clone size: NA; D gene: NA; J gene: TRBJ1-5; V gene: TRBV13; CDR3 DNA: TGTGCCAGCAGCCTCCAACGGGGACAGCCCCAGCATTTT; CDR3 protein: CASSLQRGQPQHF
clone size: NA; D gene: NA; J gene: TRBJ1-4; V gene: TRBV27; CDR3 DNA: TGTGCCAGCAGGACTAATCCGCGGGCCTTAAATGAAAAACTGTTTTTT; CDR3 protein: CASRTNPRALNEKLFF
clone size: once; D gene: NA; J gene: TRBJ1-2; V gene: TRBV14; CDR3 DNA: TGTGCCAGCAGCCAAGGCGCCAGCAACTATGGCTACACCTTC; CDR3 protein: CASSQGASNYGYTF
clone size: NA; D gene: TRBD1; J gene: TRBJ1-6; V gene: TRBV7-9; CDR3 DNA: TGTGCCAGCAGCCTAATACCGACAGGGGTCGATTCACCCCTCCACTTT; CDR3 protein: CASSLIPTGVDSPLHF
clone size: NA; D gene: NA; J gene: TRBJ2-7; V gene: TRBV7-9; CDR3 DNA: TGTGCCAGCGCCGGATTGGACTCCTACGAGCAGTACTTC; CDR3 protein: CASAGLDSYEQYF
clone size: NA; D gene: NA; J gene: TRBJ2-1; V gene: TRBV4-1; CDR3 DNA: TGCGCCAGCAGCCACCGGGACGACAATGAGCAGTTCTTC; CDR3 protein: CASSHRDDNEQFF
clone size: NA; D gene: NA; J gene: TRBJ2-1; V gene: TRBV7-8; CDR3 DNA: TGTGCCAGCAGCTTCCCCCCGTCGTCCTACAATGAGCAGTTCTTC; CDR3 protein: CASSFPPSSYNEQFF
clone size: few; D gene: NA; J gene: TRBJ1-3; V gene: TRBV14; CDR3 DNA: TGTGCCAGCAGCGGCGCGGGGGGCTCGATTGGAAACACCATATATTTT; CDR3 protein: CASSGAGGSIGNTIYF
clone size: NA; D gene: TRBD1; J gene: TRBJ1-2; V gene: TRBV6-6; CDR3 DNA: TGTGCCAGCAGTCCGACAACGTTGGACAGGGCCTATGGCTACACCTTC; CDR3 protein: CASSPTTLDRAYGYTF
clone size: NA; D gene: TRBD2; J gene: TRBJ2-1; V gene: TRBV2; CDR3 DNA: TGTGCCAGCAGGACTAGCGGGGACAATGAGCAGTTCTTC; CDR3 protein: CASRTSGDNEQFF
clone size: NA; D gene: NA; J gene: TRBJ1-1; V gene: TRBV27; CDR3 DNA: TGTGCCAGCATGAGACACATGAACACTGAAGCTTTCTTT; CDR3 protein: CASMRHMNTEAFF
clone size: few; D gene: TRBD1; J gene: TRBJ2-6; V gene: TRBV30; CDR3 DNA: TGTGCCTGGATTCACAGGGGATCCGGGGCCAACGTCCTGACTTTC; CDR3 protein: CAWIHRGSGANVLTF
clone size: NA; D gene: NA; J gene: TRBJ1-6; V gene: TRBV6-5; CDR3 DNA: TGTGCCAGCAGTTTGGGTCTACAGGGAGGTTCACCCCTCCACTTT; CDR3 protein: CASSLGLQGGSPLHF
clone size: once; D gene: NA; J gene: TRBJ2-2; V gene: TRBV24-1; CDR3 DNA: TGTGCCACCAGTGATCACAACAGGGCCACCGGGGAGCTGTTTTTT; CDR3 protein: CATSDHNRATGELFF
clone size: few; D gene: NA; J gene: TRBJ1-1; V gene: TRBV10-3; CDR3 DNA: TGTGCCATCAGTGAGACGCCGACAGTGAACACTGAAGCTTTCTTT; CDR3 protein: CAISETPTVNTEAFF
clone size: NA; D gene: TRBD1; J gene: TRBJ1-1; V gene: TRBV10-3; CDR3 DNA: TGTGCCATCAGTGAAGGGACAGGACACACTGAAGCTTTCTTT; CDR3 protein: CAISEGTGHTEAFF